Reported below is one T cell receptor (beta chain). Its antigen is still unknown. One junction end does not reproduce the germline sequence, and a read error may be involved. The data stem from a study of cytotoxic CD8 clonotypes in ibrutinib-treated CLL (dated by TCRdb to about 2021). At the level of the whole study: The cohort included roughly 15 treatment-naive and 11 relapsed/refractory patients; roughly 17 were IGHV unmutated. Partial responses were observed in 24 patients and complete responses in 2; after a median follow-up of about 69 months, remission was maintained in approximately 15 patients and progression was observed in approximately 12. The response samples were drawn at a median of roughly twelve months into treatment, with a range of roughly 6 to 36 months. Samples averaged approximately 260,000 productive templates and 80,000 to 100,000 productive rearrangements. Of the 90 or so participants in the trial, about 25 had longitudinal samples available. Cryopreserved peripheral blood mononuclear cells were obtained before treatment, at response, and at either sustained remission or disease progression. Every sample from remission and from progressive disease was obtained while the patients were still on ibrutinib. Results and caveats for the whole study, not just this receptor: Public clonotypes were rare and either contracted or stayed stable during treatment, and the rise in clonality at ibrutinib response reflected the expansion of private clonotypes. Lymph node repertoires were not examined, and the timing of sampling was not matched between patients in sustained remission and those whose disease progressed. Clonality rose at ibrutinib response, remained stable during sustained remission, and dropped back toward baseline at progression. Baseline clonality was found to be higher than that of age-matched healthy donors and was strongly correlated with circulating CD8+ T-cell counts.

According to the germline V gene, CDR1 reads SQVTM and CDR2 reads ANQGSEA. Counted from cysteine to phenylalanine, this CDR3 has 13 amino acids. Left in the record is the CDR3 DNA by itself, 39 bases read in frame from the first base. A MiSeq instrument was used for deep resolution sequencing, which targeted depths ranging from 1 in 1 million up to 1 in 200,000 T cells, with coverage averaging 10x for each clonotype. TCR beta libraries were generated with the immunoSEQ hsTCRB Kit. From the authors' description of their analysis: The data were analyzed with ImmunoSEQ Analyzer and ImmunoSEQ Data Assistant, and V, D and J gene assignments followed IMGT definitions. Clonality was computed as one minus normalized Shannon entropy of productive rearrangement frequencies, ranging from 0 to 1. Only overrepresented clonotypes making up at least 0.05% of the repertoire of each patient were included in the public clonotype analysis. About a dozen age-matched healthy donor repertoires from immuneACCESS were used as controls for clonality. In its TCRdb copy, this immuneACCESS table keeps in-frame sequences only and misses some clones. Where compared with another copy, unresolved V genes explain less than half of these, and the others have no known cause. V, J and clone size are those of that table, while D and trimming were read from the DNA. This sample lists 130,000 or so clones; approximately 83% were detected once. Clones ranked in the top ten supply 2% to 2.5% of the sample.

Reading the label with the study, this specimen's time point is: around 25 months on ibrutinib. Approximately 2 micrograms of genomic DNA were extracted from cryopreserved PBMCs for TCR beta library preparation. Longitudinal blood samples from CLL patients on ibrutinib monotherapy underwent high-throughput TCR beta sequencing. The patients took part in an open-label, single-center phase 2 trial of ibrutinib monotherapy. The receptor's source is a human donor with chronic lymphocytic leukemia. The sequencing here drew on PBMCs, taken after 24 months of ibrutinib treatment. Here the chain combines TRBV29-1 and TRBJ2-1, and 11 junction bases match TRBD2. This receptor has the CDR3 CSVEVKDGLAGLF. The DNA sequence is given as TGCAGCGTTGAAGTTAAGGATGGACTAGCGGGCCTCTTC.